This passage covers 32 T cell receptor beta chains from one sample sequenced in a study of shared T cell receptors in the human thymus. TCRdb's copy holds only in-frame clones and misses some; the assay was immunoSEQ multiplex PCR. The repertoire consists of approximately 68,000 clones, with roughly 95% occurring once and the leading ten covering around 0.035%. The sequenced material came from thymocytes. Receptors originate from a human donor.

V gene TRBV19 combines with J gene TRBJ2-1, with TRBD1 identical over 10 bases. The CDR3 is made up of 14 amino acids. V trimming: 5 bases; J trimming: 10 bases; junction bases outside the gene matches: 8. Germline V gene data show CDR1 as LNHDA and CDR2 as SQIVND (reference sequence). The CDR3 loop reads CASSATGTGDEQFF. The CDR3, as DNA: TGTGCCAGTAGTGCGACCGGGACAGGGGACGAGCAGTTCTTC.

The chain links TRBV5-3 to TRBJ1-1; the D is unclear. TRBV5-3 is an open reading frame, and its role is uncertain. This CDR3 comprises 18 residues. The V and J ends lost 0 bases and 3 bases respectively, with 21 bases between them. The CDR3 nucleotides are TGTGCCAGAAGCTTGGCAGAGGTAGGGATGTGGGCGCACACTGAAGCTTTCTTT. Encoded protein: CARSLAEVGMWAHTEAFF.

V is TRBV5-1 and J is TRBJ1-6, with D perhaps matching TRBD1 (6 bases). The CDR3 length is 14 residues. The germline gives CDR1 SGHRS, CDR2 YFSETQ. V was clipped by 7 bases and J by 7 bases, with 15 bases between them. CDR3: CASGLTGGNSPLHF. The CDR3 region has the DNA TGCGCCAGCGGGTTGACAGGAGGGAATTCACCCCTCCACTTT.

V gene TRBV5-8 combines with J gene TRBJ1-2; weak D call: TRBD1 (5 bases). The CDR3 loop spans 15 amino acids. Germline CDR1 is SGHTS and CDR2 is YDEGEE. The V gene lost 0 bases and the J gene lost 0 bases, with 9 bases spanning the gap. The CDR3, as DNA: TGTGCCAGCAGCTTGGAGGACACGGCTAACTATGGCTACACCTTC. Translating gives CASSLEDTANYGYTF.

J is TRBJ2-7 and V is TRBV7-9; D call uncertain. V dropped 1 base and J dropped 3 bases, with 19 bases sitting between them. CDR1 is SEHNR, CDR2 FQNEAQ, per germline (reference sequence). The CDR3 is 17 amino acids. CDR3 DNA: TGTGCCAGCAGCTTAGGCGCCCCAGCCATAGGAGACTACGAGCAGTACTTC. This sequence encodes CASSLGAPAIGDYEQYF.

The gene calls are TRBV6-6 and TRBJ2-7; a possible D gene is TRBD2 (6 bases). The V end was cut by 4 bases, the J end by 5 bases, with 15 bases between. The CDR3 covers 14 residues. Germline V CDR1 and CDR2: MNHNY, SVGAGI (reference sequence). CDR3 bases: TGTGCCAGCAGTTGGGGAGGTTGGCCCAACGAGCAGTACTTC. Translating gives CASSWGGWPNEQYF.

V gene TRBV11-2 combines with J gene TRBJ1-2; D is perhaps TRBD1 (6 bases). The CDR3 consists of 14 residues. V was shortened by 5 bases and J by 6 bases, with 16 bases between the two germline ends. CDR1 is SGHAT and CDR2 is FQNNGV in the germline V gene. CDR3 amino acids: CASSPPTGEDGYTF. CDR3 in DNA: TGTGCCAGCAGCCCGCCGACAGGAGAGGATGGCTACACCTTC.

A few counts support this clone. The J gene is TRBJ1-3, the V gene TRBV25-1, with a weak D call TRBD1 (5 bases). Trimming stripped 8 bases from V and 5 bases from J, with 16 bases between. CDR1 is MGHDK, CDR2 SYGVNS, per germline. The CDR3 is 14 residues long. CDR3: CASQPNSDRNTIYF. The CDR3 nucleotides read TGTGCCAGCCAGCCTAACTCGGACAGAAACACCATATATTTT.

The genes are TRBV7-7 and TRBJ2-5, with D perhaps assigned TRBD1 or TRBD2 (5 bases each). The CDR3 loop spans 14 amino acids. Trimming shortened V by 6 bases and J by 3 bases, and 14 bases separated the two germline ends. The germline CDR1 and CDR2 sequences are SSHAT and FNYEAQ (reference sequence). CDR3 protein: CASSRIGAKETQYF. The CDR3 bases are TGTGCCAGCAGTCGAATCGGGGCCAAAGAGACCCAGTACTTC.

CDR3: CARSQDIGESPQSLCSYNEQFF. In nucleotides, the CDR3 is TGTGCCAGAAGCCAGGATATAGGGGAATCCCCCCAATCTTTATGCTCCTACAATGAGCAGTTCTTC. The chain recombines TRBV5-3 with TRBJ2-1, with D possibly being TRBD1 (5 bases). TRBV5-3 is noted as an ORF with a role that remains uncertain. The CDR3 extends over 22 amino acids. The ends were cut back, 4 bases at V and 0 bases at J, with 32 bases in the middle.

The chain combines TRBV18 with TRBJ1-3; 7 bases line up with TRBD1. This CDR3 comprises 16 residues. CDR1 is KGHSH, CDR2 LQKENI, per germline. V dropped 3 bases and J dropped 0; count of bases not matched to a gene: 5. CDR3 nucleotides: TGTGCCAGCTCACCTACGACAGGGAACTCTGGAAACACCATATATTTT. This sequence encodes CASSPTTGNSGNTIYF.

In nucleotides, the CDR3 is TGTGCCAGCAGCCCTGGGGGACAGTGGCGGATTCAGCCCCAGCATTTT. As protein: CASSPGGQWRIQPQHF. The rearrangement joins TRBV7-2 to TRBJ1-5; TRBD1 agrees at 7 bases. Germline loops: CDR1 SGHTA, CDR2 FQGNSA. The J segment lost 6 bases and the V segment lost 5 bases, leaving 13 bases of the junction unmatched. This CDR3 has 16 amino acids.

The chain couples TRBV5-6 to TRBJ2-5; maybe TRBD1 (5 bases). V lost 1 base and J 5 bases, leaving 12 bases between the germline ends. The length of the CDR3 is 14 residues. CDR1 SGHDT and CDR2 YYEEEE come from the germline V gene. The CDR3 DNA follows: TGTGCCAGCAGCTTGACTACGTGGGGCGAGACCCAGTACTTC. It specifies CASSLTTWGETQYF.

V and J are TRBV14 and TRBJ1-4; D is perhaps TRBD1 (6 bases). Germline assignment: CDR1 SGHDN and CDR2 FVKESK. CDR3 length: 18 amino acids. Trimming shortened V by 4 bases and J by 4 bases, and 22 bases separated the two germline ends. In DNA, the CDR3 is TGTGCCAGCAGCCCTTCCAGGGGCCCCGTGGTCTTTAATGAAAAACTGTTTTTT. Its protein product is CASSPSRGPVVFNEKLFF. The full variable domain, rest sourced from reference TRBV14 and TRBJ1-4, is EAGVTQFPSHSVIEKGQTVTLRCDPISGHDNLYWYRRVMGKEIKFLLHFVKESKQDESGMPNNRFLAERTGGTYSTLKVQPAELEDSGVYFCASSPSRGPVVFNEKLFFGSGTQLSVL.

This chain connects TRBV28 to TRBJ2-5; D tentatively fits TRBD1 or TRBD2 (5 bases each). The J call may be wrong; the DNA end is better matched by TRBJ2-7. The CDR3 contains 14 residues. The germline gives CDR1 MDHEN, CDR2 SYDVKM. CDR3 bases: TGTGCCAGCAGTTTATCCGAGGGGATCTACGAGCAGTACTTC. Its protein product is CASSLSEGIYEQYF.

CDR3 amino acids: CASSLRAGELFF. CDR3 nucleotide sequence: TGTGCCAGCAGTTTAAGGGCAGGAGAACTGTTTTTT. The chain is built from TRBV27 and TRBJ2-2, with D unclear. From germline, CDR1 is MNHEY and CDR2 SMNVEV (reference sequence). The CDR3 length is 12 residues. V dropped 2 bases and J dropped 14 bases, with 12 bases sitting between them.

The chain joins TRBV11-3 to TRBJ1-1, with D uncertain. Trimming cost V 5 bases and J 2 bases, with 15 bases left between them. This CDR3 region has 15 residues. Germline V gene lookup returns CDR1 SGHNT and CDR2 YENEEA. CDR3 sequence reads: CASSPSTGRNTEAFF. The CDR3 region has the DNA TGTGCCAGCAGCCCTTCCACCGGACGTAACACTGAAGCTTTCTTT. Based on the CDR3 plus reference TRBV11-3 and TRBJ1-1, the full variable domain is EAGVVQSPRYKIIEKKQPVAFWCNPISGHNTLYWYLQNLGQGPELLIRYENEEAVDDSQLPKDRFSAERLKGVDSTLKIQPAELGDSAVYLCASSPSTGRNTEAFFGQGTRLTVV.

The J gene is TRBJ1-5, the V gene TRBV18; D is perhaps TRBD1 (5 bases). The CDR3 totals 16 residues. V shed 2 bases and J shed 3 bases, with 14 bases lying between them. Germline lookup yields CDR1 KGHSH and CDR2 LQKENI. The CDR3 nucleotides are TGTGCCAGCTCACCAAGGCAGGGTGCTTACAATCAGCCCCAGCATTTT. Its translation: CASSPRQGAYNQPQHF. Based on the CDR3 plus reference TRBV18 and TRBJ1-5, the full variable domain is NAGVMQNPRHLVRRRGQEARLRCSPMKGHSHVYWYRQLPEEGLKFMVYLQKENIIDESGMPKERFSAEFPKEGPSILRIQQVVRGDSAAYFCASSPRQGAYNQPQHFGDGTRLSIL.

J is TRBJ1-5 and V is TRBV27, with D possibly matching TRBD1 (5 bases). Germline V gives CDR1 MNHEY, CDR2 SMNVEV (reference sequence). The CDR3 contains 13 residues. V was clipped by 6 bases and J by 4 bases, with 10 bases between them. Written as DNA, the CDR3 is TGTGCCAGCAGGGGGAGGGGTAATCAGCCCCAGCATTTT. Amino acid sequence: CASRGRGNQPQHF.

CDR3 region: CATSRGQISGNTIYF. The DNA for the CDR3 is TGTGCCACCAGCAGAGGGCAGATCTCTGGAAACACCATATATTTT. The V call is TRBV15, the J call TRBJ1-3; no firm D call. This CDR3 has 15 amino acids. The V and J ends lost 1 base and 0 bases respectively, with 7 bases between them. Looked up from germline, CDR1 is LNHNV and CDR2 is YYDKDF (reference sequence).

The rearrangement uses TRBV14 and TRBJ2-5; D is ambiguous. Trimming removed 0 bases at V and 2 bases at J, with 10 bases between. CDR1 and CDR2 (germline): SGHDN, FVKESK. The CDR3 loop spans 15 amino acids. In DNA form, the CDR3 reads TGTGCCAGCAGCCAAGATGCGGCTAAACAAGAGACCCAGTACTTC. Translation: CASSQDAAKQETQYF.

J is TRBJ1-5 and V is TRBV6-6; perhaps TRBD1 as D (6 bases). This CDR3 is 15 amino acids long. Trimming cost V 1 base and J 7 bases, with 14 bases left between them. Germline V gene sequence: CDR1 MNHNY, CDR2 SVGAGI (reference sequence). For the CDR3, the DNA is TGTGCCAGCAGTTACTGGACAGCCGAGGACCAGCCCCAGCATTTT. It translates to CASSYWTAEDQPQHF.

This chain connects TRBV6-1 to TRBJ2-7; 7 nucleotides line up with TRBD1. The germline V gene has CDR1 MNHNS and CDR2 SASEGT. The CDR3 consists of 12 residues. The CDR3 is CAGGTALYEQYF. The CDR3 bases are TGTGCTGGTGGGACAGCTTTGTACGAGCAGTACTTC.

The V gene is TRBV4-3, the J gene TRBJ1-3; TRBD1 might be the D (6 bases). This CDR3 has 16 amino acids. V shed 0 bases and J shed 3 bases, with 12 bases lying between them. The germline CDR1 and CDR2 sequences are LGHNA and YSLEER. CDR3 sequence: CASSQDGQGSGNTIYF. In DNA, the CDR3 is TGCGCCAGCAGCCAAGACGGGCAGGGGAGTGGAAACACCATATATTTT.

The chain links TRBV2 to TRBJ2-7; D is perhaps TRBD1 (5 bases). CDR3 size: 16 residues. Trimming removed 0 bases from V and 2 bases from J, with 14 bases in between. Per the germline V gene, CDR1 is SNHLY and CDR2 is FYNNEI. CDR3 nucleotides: TGTGCCAGCAGTGAAGCAAAGGACATTCAACCCTACGAGCAGTACTTC. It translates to CASSEAKDIQPYEQYF.

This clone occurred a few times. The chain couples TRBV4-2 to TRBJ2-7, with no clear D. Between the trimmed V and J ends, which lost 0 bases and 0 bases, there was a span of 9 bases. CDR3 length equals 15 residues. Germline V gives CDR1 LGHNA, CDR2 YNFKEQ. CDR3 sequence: CASSQEGRNSYEQYF. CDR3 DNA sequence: TGTGCCAGCAGCCAAGAGGGCCGGAACTCCTACGAGCAGTACTTC.

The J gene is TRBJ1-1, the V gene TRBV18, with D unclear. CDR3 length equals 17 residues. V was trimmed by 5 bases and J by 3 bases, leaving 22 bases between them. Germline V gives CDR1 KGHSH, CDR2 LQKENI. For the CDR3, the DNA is TGTGCCAGCTCAACGGGATGCGACCACAACTCCCACACTGAAGCTTTCTTT. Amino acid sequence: CASSTGCDHNSHTEAFF.

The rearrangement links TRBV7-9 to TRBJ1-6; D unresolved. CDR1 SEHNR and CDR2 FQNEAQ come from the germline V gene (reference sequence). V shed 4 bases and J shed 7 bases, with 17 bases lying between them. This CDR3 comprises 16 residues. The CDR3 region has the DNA TGTGCCAGCAGCTCCGCGAAACGGACTCCAAATTCACCCCTCCACTTT. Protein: CASSSAKRTPNSPLHF.

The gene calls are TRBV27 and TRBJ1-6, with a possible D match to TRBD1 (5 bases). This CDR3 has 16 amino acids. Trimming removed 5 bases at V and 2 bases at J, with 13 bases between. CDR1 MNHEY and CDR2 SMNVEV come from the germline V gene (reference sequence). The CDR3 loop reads CASSAITGAYNSPLHF. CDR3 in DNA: TGTGCCAGCAGTGCCATAACAGGAGCCTATAATTCACCCCTCCACTTT.

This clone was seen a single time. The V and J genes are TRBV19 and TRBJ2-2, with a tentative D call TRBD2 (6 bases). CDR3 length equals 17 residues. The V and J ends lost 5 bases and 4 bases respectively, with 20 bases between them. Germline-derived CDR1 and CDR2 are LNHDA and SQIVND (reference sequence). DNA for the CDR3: TGTGCCAGTAGTTCGCGGGACCCCTCCCGGGGCACCGGGGAGCTGTTTTTT. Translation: CASSSRDPSRGTGELFF.

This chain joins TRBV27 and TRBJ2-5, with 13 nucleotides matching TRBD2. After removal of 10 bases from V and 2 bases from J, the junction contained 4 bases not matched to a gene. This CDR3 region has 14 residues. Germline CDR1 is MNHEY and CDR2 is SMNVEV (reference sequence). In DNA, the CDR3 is TGTGCCAAGACTAGCGGGGGGTTACAAGAGACCCAGTACTTC. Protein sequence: CAKTSGGLQETQYF.

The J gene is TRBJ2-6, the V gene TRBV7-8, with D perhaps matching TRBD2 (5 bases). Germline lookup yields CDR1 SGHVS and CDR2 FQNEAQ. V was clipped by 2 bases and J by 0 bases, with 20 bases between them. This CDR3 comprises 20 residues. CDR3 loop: CASSLIVRVKSPSGANVLTF. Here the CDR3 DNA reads TGTGCCAGCAGCTTAATAGTGAGGGTGAAGTCCCCCTCTGGGGCCAACGTCCTGACTTTC.